This entry is about one T cell receptor (beta chain). The data stem from a study of control samples from healthy donors and cancer patients. This CDR3 contains 14 residues. Trimming at V came to 6 bases and at J to 3 bases, leaving 7 bases not matched to a gene. The V gene's germline CDR1 is SGHVS and CDR2 FQNEAQ. Measured with immunoSEQ multiplex PCR; TCRdb has only the in-frame clones, and not every one. This sample carries roughly 73,000 clones, around 92% of them seen once, and the ten largest clones take approximately 6%. Sequenced sample: blood. The chain recombines TRBV7-8 with TRBJ1-1; TRBD1 aligns across 7 bases. This sequence was found in an older woman in good health. CDR3: CASRLDRLDTEAFF. As DNA, the CDR3 is TGTGCCAGCAGGCTGGACAGGTTGGACACTGAAGCTTTCTTT.